This T cell receptor (beta chain) was identified during a study of T-cell memory formation after mild COVID-19. Employing constant-segment primers, 5'RACE generated TCR alpha and TCR beta cDNA libraries bearing sample barcodes and UMIs. TCRdb re-called the 5' RACE reads through MiXCR, storing one row per CDR3 protein. The sample shows under 300,000 distinct CDR3 sequences, more than 15% of them seen only once. Study-wide results and limits: Researchers found some responding clones in pre-infection memory, a sign that cross-reactive memory joined.

This clonotype occurred a few times. The antigen is undetermined. This sequence was found in a man between 18 and 29 years old who had mild COVID-19 (a few samples of this study predate the infection). Cell type and time point are not known. The sample was PBMCs or a T cell subset sorted from them (not recorded which).

The CDR3 DNA sequence: TGTGCCAGCAGTCTCGGGCGTAATGAAAAACTGTTTTTT. It codes for CASSLGRNEKLFF. This rearrangement joins TRBV6-1 to TRBJ1-4, with no clear D. The CDR3 contains 13 residues. Germline V gene sequence: CDR1 MNHNS, CDR2 SASEGT. The V and J ends lost 5 bases and 4 bases respectively, with 8 bases between them.